The rows below give T cell receptor beta chains drawn from one sample of a study of human T cells and chemical hapten exposure. In TCRdb, the RACE reads were re-called with MiXCR into one record per CDR3 protein. The repertoire holds roughly 69,000 distinct CDR3 sequences, with 9.5% to 11% as singletons. The specimen comprised whole blood, sampled in connection with sensitization to the hapten diphenylcyclopropenone (DPC). The source of these receptors is a woman younger than 45 with alopecia areata. Some clones in this sample may be carry-over from other donors' samples. Both conserved end residues are part of each CDR3. Each record gives: D gene, V gene, clone size, J gene, CDR3 DNA, CDR3 protein. The D gene is left open where the match is weak. Clone size is shown for a subset of rows, as once, few, many or a class of expanded clone.

-	TRBV15	many	TRBJ2-1	TGTGCCACCAGCAGAGATATAGGGGTTGGGGACAATGAGCAGTTCTTC	CATSRDIGVGDNEQFF
-	TRBV28	-	TRBJ1-1	TGTGCCAGCAGTTTCGAAGGGGGTAGGGCTGAAGCTTTCTTT	CASSFEGGRAEAFF
-	TRBV28	many	TRBJ1-4	TGTGCCACCCGAGATGGCGGTCAAACTAATGAAAAACTGTTTTTT	CATRDGGQTNEKLFF
-	TRBV5-4	-	TRBJ2-2	TGTGCCAGCAGCTTGGACTCGCGAGGCGGGGAGCTGTTTTTT	CASSLDSRGGELFF
TRBD2	TRBV9	many	TRBJ2-1	TGTGCCAGCAGTGGAACTTTAGCGGGGGGAAATGAGCAGTTCTTC	CASSGTLAGGNEQFF
-	TRBV6-5	many	TRBJ1-4	TGTGCCAGCAGCCGCCGACAGAATAATGAAAAACTGTTTTTT	CASSRRQNNEKLFF
-	TRBV6-6	many	TRBJ2-1	TGTGCCAGCAGCCGACGAGGGTCCATCTACAATGAGCAGTTCTTC	CASSRRGSIYNEQFF
-	TRBV7-2	few	TRBJ2-2	TGTGCCAGCAGCTCGGGACATACGAACACCGGGGAGCTGTTTTTT	CASSSGHTNTGELFF
TRBD1	TRBV7-2	many	TRBJ2-3	TGTGCCAGCAGCGTCGGGACAGGGGGCGCATTAGATACGCAGTATTTT	CASSVGTGGALDTQYF
TRBD1	TRBV6-5	many	TRBJ2-3	TGTGCCAGCAGTCAGGGACAGGTTTTCACAGATACGCAGTATTTT	CASSQGQVFTDTQYF
-	TRBV12-2	-	TRBJ2-7	TGTGCAAGTCGCTCGTGGCAGGGGGGTACCTACGAGCAGTACTTC	CASRSWQGGTYEQYF
-	TRBV29-1	many	TRBJ2-3	TGCAGCGTTGACGCCCCGGCGGATACGCAGTATTTT	CSVDAPADTQYF
-	TRBV24-1	few	TRBJ1-5	TGTGCCACCAGTGAAGAGGGAGGTGGGGATCAGCCCCAGCATTTT	CATSEEGGGDQPQHF
TRBD1	TRBV2	-	TRBJ1-6	TGTGCCAGTGACGGACAGGTCATTAATTCACCCCTCCACTTT	CASDGQVINSPLHF
-	TRBV12-3/TRBV12-4	few	TRBJ1-1	TGTGCCAGCAGTTTGAGGACTGAAGCTTTCTTT	CASSLRTEAFF
-	TRBV6-2/TRBV6-3	many	TRBJ2-2	TGTGCCAGCAGTTACTCTCTCCGTCTTTCCACCGGGGAGCTGTTTTTT	CASSYSLRLSTGELFF
-	TRBV20-1	-	TRBJ1-4	TGCAGTGCTGAAGGGGAAGCTAATGAAAAACTGGTTTTT	CSAEGEANEKLVF
-	TRBV3-1	-	TRBJ1-5	TGTGCCAGCAGCCAAGACCCCAACGGGGCCTACCCCTCCCAGCCCCAGCATTTT	CASSQDPNGAYPSQPQHF
TRBD2	TRBV6-2/TRBV6-3	few	TRBJ2-1	TGTGCCAGCAGTTACGGCTCCTTCGCGACTAGCGGGAGTAGTGAGCAGTTCTTC	CASSYGSFATSGSSEQFF
-	TRBV6-5	many	TRBJ2-7	TGTGCCAGCAGTTATGACAACTCCTACGAGCAGTACTTC	CASSYDNSYEQYF
-	TRBV3-1	few	TRBJ1-5	TGTGCCAGCAGCCTTCAGGGCTTGGGTCAGCCCCAGCATTTT	CASSLQGLGQPQHF
TRBD1	TRBV29-1	few	TRBJ1-1	TGCAGCGCAGGGGGCTACAAAAACACTGAAGCTTTCTTT	CSAGGYKNTEAFF
-	TRBV4-2	-	TRBJ1-2	TGTGCCAGCAGCCAAGATGCTCGGGACCTGGGCTATGGCTACACCTTC	CASSQDARDLGYGYTF